This TCR beta chain was sequenced for a study of cytomegalovirus exposure and HLA in healthy donors. General study findings and limits: Presence/absence analysis assumed near-uniform sequencing depth across donors.

It was with 60 Vbeta and 13 Jbeta primers that the PCR ran. Libraries were prepared by immunoSEQ multiplex PCR; TCRdb keeps only in-frame clonotypes and omits some of them. The sample records some 150,000 clones, approximately 80% being singletons. Germline V gene sequence: CDR1 SGHAT, CDR2 FQDESV (reference sequence). Trimming removed 6 bases from V and 5 bases from J, with 11 bases in between. The CDR3 length is 14 residues. A word on this clone: Its antigen is currently unknown.

Sequencing used PBMCs. J is TRBJ1-6 and V is TRBV11-1; no reliable D call. The source is a young man in good health and CMV-seropositive. In DNA, the CDR3 is TGTGCCAGCAGTCGGTCCGGGAATAATTCACCCCTCCACTTT. The encoded protein is CASSRSGNNSPLHF.